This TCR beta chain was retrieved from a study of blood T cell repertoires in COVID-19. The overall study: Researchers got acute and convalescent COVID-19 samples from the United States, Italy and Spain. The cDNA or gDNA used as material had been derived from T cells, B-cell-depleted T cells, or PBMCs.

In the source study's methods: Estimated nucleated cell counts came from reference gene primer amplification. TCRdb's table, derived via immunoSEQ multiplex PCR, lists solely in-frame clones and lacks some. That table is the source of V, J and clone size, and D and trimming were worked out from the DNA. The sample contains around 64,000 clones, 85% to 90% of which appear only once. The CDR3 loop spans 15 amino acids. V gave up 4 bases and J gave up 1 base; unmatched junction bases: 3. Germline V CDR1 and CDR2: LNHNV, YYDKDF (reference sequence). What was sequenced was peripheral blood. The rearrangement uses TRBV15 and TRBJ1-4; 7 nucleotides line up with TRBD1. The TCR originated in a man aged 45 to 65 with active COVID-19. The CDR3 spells CATSTNRGTNEKLFF. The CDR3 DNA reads TGTGCCACCAGCACGAACAGGGGAACTAATGAAAAACTGTTTTTT.